The rows below give T cell receptor beta chains drawn from one sample of a study of Graves' ophthalmopathy and Graves' hyperthyroidism. Via MiXCR, TCRdb re-called the multiplex PCR reads, giving one row per CDR3 protein. The sample has under 250,000 distinct CDR3 sequences, less than 30% seen once; the top ten hold approximately 9%. The sequenced sample consisted of peripheral blood. Source of these receptors: a middle-aged man with Graves' ophthalmopathy. The CDR3 runs from the conserved cysteine through the conserved F or W. D genes are given only for firm matches. Clone size appears in some rows only: once, few, many, or a class for an expanded clone.

j_call: TRBJ1-3
v_call: TRBV13
clone_size: many
d_call: -
cdr3_aa: CASSLGADSGNTIYF
cdr3_nt: TGTGCCAGCAGCCTGGGAGCGGACTCTGGAAACACCATATATTTT

j_call: TRBJ2-7
v_call: TRBV19
clone_size: many
d_call: TRBD1
cdr3_aa: CASSIDGQGLYEQYF
cdr3_nt: TGTGCCAGTAGTATAGATGGACAGGGGCTCTACGAGCAGTACTTC

j_call: TRBJ2-7
v_call: TRBV7-2
clone_size: many
d_call: TRBD1
cdr3_aa: CASSFRQGVTYEQYF
cdr3_nt: TGTGCCAGCAGCTTCCGGCAGGGGGTAACCTACGAGCAGTACTTC

j_call: TRBJ2-7
v_call: TRBV4-1
clone_size: many
d_call: -
cdr3_aa: CASSQSLGGYEQYF
cdr3_nt: TGCGCCAGCAGCCAGTCCCTAGGGGGCTACGAGCAGTACTTC

j_call: TRBJ2-7
v_call: TRBV29-1
clone_size: many
d_call: -
cdr3_aa: CSYSRGDDYEQYF
cdr3_nt: TGCAGCTACTCAAGGGGGGATGATTACGAGCAGTACTTC

j_call: TRBJ2-5
v_call: TRBV29-1
clone_size: many
d_call: -
cdr3_aa: CSVEIPKRGETQYF
cdr3_nt: TGCAGCGTTGAAATCCCGAAGAGGGGAGAGACCCAGTACTTC

j_call: TRBJ1-2
v_call: TRBV20-1
clone_size: many
d_call: TRBD1
cdr3_aa: CSARDAGQGIYGYTF
cdr3_nt: TGCAGTGCTAGAGACGCGGGACAGGGGATCTATGGCTACACCTTC

j_call: TRBJ2-5
v_call: TRBV11-2
clone_size: many
d_call: -
cdr3_aa: CASSLDRGFETQYF
cdr3_nt: TGTGCCAGCAGCTTAGATCGAGGATTCGAGACCCAGTACTTC

j_call: TRBJ1-2
v_call: TRBV7-3
clone_size: -
d_call: -
cdr3_aa: CASSPDPTYGYTF
cdr3_nt: TGTGCCAGCAGCCCCGACCCTACCTATGGCTACACCTTC

j_call: TRBJ2-5
v_call: TRBV11-3
clone_size: many
d_call: TRBD1
cdr3_aa: CASSLDPGRGRKTQYF
cdr3_nt: TGTGCCAGCAGCTTAGATCCTGGCAGGGGGAGAAAGACCCAGTACTTC

j_call: TRBJ1-2
v_call: TRBV6-1
clone_size: -
d_call: -
cdr3_aa: CASSNLDSGGYTF
cdr3_nt: TGTGCCAGCAGCAATCTGGACAGCGGAGGCTACACCTTC

j_call: TRBJ1-1
v_call: TRBV9
clone_size: many
d_call: TRBD1
cdr3_aa: CASSVVGTGDTEAFF
cdr3_nt: TGTGCCAGCAGCGTCGTGGGGACAGGGGACACTGAAGCTTTCTTT

j_call: TRBJ2-5
v_call: TRBV5-1
clone_size: many
d_call: TRBD2
cdr3_aa: CASRLTSGRAEETQYF
cdr3_nt: TGCGCCAGCAGACTGACTAGCGGGAGGGCCGAAGAGACCCAGTACTTC

j_call: TRBJ2-5
v_call: TRBV4-3
clone_size: many
d_call: TRBD2
cdr3_aa: CASSQEIAGGPETQYF
cdr3_nt: TGCGCCAGCAGCCAAGAAATAGCGGGAGGGCCGGAGACCCAGTACTTC

j_call: TRBJ1-5
v_call: TRBV19
clone_size: -
d_call: -
cdr3_aa: CASKGENQPQHF
cdr3_nt: TGTGCCAGTAAGGGGGAGAATCAGCCCCAGCATTTT

j_call: TRBJ2-7
v_call: TRBV27
clone_size: few
d_call: -
cdr3_aa: CASKDEQYF
cdr3_nt: TGTGCCAGCAAGGACGAGCAGTACTTC

j_call: TRBJ2-7
v_call: TRBV20-1
clone_size: -
d_call: -
cdr3_aa: CSAQVDGHEQYF
cdr3_nt: TGCAGTGCTCAGGTGGACGGCCACGAGCAGTACTTC

j_call: TRBJ2-7
v_call: TRBV6-1
clone_size: once
d_call: -
cdr3_aa: CASSEVGSTYEQYF
cdr3_nt: TGTGCCAGCAGTGAAGTAGGGTCCACCTACGAGCAGTACTTC